This entry lists 14 T cell receptor beta chains sequenced from one sample in a study of cytomegalovirus exposure and HLA in healthy donors. Primers: 60 Vbeta forward and 13 Jbeta reverse. Some clones are missing from TCRdb's copy, which holds only in-frame ones; the method was immunoSEQ multiplex PCR. This table has fewer than 150,000 clones, over 60% appearing once. Sequenced sample: PBMCs. The receptor source for this set is a woman aged 45-65 years in good health and CMV-seronegative.

The rearrangement uses TRBV14 and TRBJ2-1, with a weak D call TRBD1 (5 bases). V shed 6 bases and J shed 6 bases, with 6 bases lying between them. Germline-derived CDR1 and CDR2 are SGHDN and FVKESK. The CDR3 sequence is 11 residues long. CDR3 residues: CASSRGNEQFF. DNA for the CDR3: TGTGCCAGCAGTAGGGGCAATGAGCAGTTCTTC.

This clone has at least ten counts. The rearrangement links TRBV4-3 to TRBJ1-2; no reliable D call. V was pared by 2 bases and J by 0 bases, with 10 bases between. The CDR3 totals 15 residues. Germline assignment: CDR1 LGHNA and CDR2 YSLEER. DNA of the CDR3: TGCGCCAGCAGCCAATCTACAGCAGCTAACTATGGCTACACCTTC. This gives the protein CASSQSTAANYGYTF.

This clone showed up just a few times. The gene calls are TRBV27 and TRBJ2-7; unclear D gene. The CDR3 is 13 residues long. The germline gives CDR1 MNHEY, CDR2 SMNVEV (reference sequence). Trimming shortened V by 4 bases and J by 2 bases, and 9 bases separated the two germline ends. The CDR3 spells CASSSHHTYEQYF. CDR3 DNA sequence: TGTGCCAGCAGTTCTCACCACACCTACGAGCAGTACTTC.

This clone was counted only a few times. This chain uses TRBV10-2 with TRBJ2-2, with TRBD2 identical over 12 bases. Germline trimming cut 0 bases from V and 2 bases from J; bases unmatched to any gene: 4. In germline, CDR1 is WSHSY, CDR2 SAAADI. This CDR3 has 18 residues. The CDR3 DNA reads as TGCGCCAGCAGTGAGTCTGGACTAGCGGGGTATAACACCGGGGAGCTGTTTTTT. This codes for CASSESGLAGYNTGELFF.

Notes on this clone: The identical CDR3 is also encoded by other nucleotide sequences in the sample. The CDR3 DNA follows: TGCGCCAGCAGCCGCGGGCCGAACACTGAAGCTTTCTTT. Its translation: CASSRGPNTEAFF. V usage is TRBV4-1 and J usage is TRBJ1-1; no clear D gene. Per germline, CDR1 MGHRA and CDR2 YSYEKL. V gave up 4 bases and J gave up 1 base, with 7 bases separating them. There are 13 residues in the CDR3.

The chain employs TRBV5-1 and TRBJ2-7, with a tentative D call TRBD2 (6 bases). Germline V gene lookup returns CDR1 SGHRS and CDR2 YFSETQ. The CDR3 length is 15 residues. With 0 bases removed from V and 2 bases from J, the gap between germline ends came to 12 bases. CDR3 DNA: TGCGCCAGCAGCTTGGCCGGTGGGGGGACCTACGAGCAGTACTTC. Translating gives CASSLAGGGTYEQYF.

This clone has only a few counts. This sequence joins TRBV9 and TRBJ2-3; possible D gene TRBD2, 6 bases. Germline loops: CDR1 SGDLS, CDR2 YYNGEE. The CDR3 runs 15 residues. The ends were cut back, 0 bases at V and 4 bases at J, with 12 bases in the middle. The CDR3 reads CASSVDSRGADTQYF. The CDR3 DNA reads as TGTGCCAGCAGCGTAGACTCGCGGGGCGCAGATACGCAGTATTTT.

CDR3 coding DNA: TGTGCCACCAGCAGAGATTCCGGGTTTGGCGAGACCCAGTACTTC. As protein: CATSRDSGFGETQYF. The chain couples TRBV15 to TRBJ2-5; the D is unclear. The V end was cut by 0 bases, the J end by 5 bases, with 13 bases between. The CDR3 is made up of 15 amino acids. Germline CDR1 reads LNHNV; CDR2 reads YYDKDF (reference sequence).

The chain links TRBV2 to TRBJ1-1, with D perhaps TRBD1 (5 bases). Germline lookup yields CDR1 SNHLY and CDR2 FYNNEI. The V gene lost 7 bases and the J gene lost 7 bases, with 16 bases spanning the gap. This CDR3 has 13 amino acids. The DNA of the CDR3 is TGTGCCAGCAATGGGGCTTTGTCGGTTGAAGCTTTCTTT. Translating it yields CASNGALSVEAFF.

This clone came up a few times. The V and J genes are TRBV7-2 and TRBJ2-6, with TRBD2 identical over 7 bases. Germline V gene data show CDR1 as SGHTA and CDR2 as FQGNSA. After removal of 3 bases from V and 3 bases from J, the junction contained 2 bases not matched to a gene. This CDR3 region has 15 residues. The DNA for the CDR3 is TGTGCCAGCAGCTTGGGGGGGGGTGGGGCCAACGTCCTGACTTTC. This encodes CASSLGGGGANVLTF.

The CDR3 bases are TGTGCCAGCAGCCCGTTGGAGGGGGCTTTCTACGAGCAGTACTTC. Translation gives CASSPLEGAFYEQYF. The chain is built from TRBV11-2 and TRBJ2-7; D may be TRBD1 (7 bases). Germline V gene sequence: CDR1 SGHAT, CDR2 FQNNGV. CDR3 length: 15 amino acids. Trimming removed 5 bases from V and 3 bases from J, with 17 bases in between.

V and J are TRBV7-9 and TRBJ2-2; 8 bases map to TRBD1. This CDR3 has 14 residues. Trimming cost V 5 bases and J 6 bases; bases outside gene matches: 5. Per the germline V gene, CDR1 is SEHNR and CDR2 is FQNEAQ (reference sequence). The CDR3 DNA follows: TGTGCCAGCAGCCGACAGGGGCTCGCCGGGGAGCTGTTTTTT. Residues: CASSRQGLAGELFF.

The gene calls are TRBV2 and TRBJ1-2; no definite D call. Looked up from germline, CDR1 is SNHLY and CDR2 is FYNNEI. The V end was cut by 4 bases, the J end by 8 bases, with 11 bases between. CDR3 length: 12 amino acids. CDR3 amino acids: CASSGGNEGYTF. The DNA for the CDR3 is TGTGCCAGCAGTGGAGGTAACGAGGGCTACACCTTC.

V usage is TRBV19 and J usage is TRBJ1-1; TRBD1 is a possible D gene (6 bases). V was pared by 5 bases and J by 4 bases, with 11 bases between. This CDR3 comprises 13 residues. Per the germline V gene, CDR1 is LNHDA and CDR2 is SQIVND (reference sequence). The CDR3 coding sequence is TGTGCCAGTAGTTTGCAGGGGACCACTGAAGCTTTCTTT. It translates to CASSLQGTTEAFF.